The 13 T cell receptor beta chains given below trace back to one sample, sequenced in a study of blood T cell repertoires in COVID-19. Here immunoSEQ multiplex PCR was the method, and the copy in TCRdb shows in-frame clones only, minus some. Among over 60,000 clones, around 90% were seen once, and the ten largest hold around a sixth. The sample taken for sequencing was peripheral blood. These receptors were collected from an elderly woman with active or convalescent COVID-19.

The rearrangement joins TRBV9 to TRBJ2-3, with 12 bases lining up with TRBD2. Looked up from germline, CDR1 is SGDLS and CDR2 is YYNGEE. The CDR3 sequence is 16 residues long. V was pared by 3 bases and J by 3 bases, with 5 bases of the junction left unmatched. CDR3 bases: TGTGCCAGCAGCGGATCTAGCGGGGGGGCAACAGATACGCAGTATTTT. It translates to CASSGSSGGATDTQYF.

The chain is built from TRBV5-8 and TRBJ1-2; 7 nucleotides agree with TRBD1. Germline CDR1 SGHTS, CDR2 YDEGEE. The CDR3 loop spans 17 amino acids. V lost 7 bases, J lost 1 base, and 16 bases stayed unmatched. The CDR3 region is CASPLFLAWDSNYGYTF. CDR3 in DNA: TGTGCCAGCCCATTGTTCCTGGCCTGGGACAGTAACTATGGCTACACCTTC.

This chain connects TRBV9 to TRBJ2-3; no clear D gene. CDR3 size: 16 residues. Trimming shortened V by 2 bases and J by 0 bases, and 13 bases separated the two germline ends. Germline CDR1 SGDLS, CDR2 YYNGEE. The DNA of the CDR3 is TGTGCCAGCAGCGTCAGCGACTCGTTCAGCACAGATACGCAGTATTTT. It is translated as CASSVSDSFSTDTQYF.

The chain's CDR3 is CASSFYGATNYGYTF. The CDR3 DNA sequence: TGTGCCAGCAGCTTTTATGGGGCAACTAACTATGGCTACACCTTC. The gene calls are TRBV5-6 and TRBJ1-2; D is perhaps TRBD1 (5 bases). Germline V gene sequence: CDR1 SGHDT, CDR2 YYEEEE. Trimming cost V 2 bases and J 0 bases, with 11 bases left between them. The CDR3 has 15 amino acids.

The chain has TRBV29-1 and TRBJ1-4, with D unresolved. Germline V gene sequence: CDR1 SQVTM, CDR2 ANQGSEA. The CDR3 has 14 amino acids. V dropped 1 base and J dropped 5 bases, with 11 bases sitting between them. CDR3 coding DNA: TGCAGCGTTGAAGTGTGGAGCGGGAATGAAAAACTGTTTTTT. The encoded protein is CSVEVWSGNEKLFF.

V is TRBV7-9 and J is TRBJ1-4, with 8 bases that match TRBD1. J was trimmed by 4 bases and V by 4 bases; bases with no gene match: 8. The CDR3 spans 16 residues. Germline CDR1 is SEHNR and CDR2 is FQNEAQ (reference sequence). The CDR3, as DNA: TGTGCCAGCAGCTATACGGGACAGGTCAATAATGAAAAACTGTTTTTT. It encodes CASSYTGQVNNEKLFF.

The chain combines TRBV4-1 with TRBJ1-1; 9 nucleotides match TRBD1. Looked up from germline, CDR1 is MGHRA and CDR2 is YSYEKL. The CDR3 length is 18 residues. V was pared by 3 bases and J by 5 bases, with 16 bases of the junction left unmatched. CDR3 in amino acids: CASSHALGQGVLGTEAFF. CDR3 sequence (DNA): TGCGCCAGCAGCCACGCCCTGGGACAGGGAGTATTGGGAACTGAAGCTTTCTTT.

V is TRBV3-1 (or the pseudogene TRBV3-2) and J is TRBJ1-2; tentative D call: TRBD1 (6 bases). The germline gives CDR1 LGHDT, CDR2 YNNKEL (reference sequence). Trimming took 3 bases from V and 8 from J, leaving 16 bases between them. This CDR3 has 14 amino acids. The DNA for the CDR3 is TGTGCCAGCAGCCAGGAACATACCAGGGGAGGCTACACCTTC. Protein: CASSQEHTRGGYTF.

V is TRBV28 and J is TRBJ1-5, with TRBD1 matching over 7 bases. Losses at the gene ends were 7 bases for V and 0 bases for J; bases not matched to a gene: 6. Germline values: CDR1 MDHEN, CDR2 SYDVKM. The CDR3 is 15 amino acids. The DNA for the CDR3 is TGTGCCAGCACCCAGGGACAGATTAGCAATCAGCCCCAGCATTTT. Encoded protein: CASTQGQISNQPQHF.

This chain joins TRBV28 and TRBJ1-2; D unclear. The CDR3 has 14 residues. The V end was cut by 6 bases, the J end by 4 bases, with 15 bases between. The germline CDR1 and CDR2 sequences are MDHEN and SYDVKM. This CDR3 reads CASRKLPSSYGYTF. The CDR3 DNA follows: TGTGCCAGCAGGAAACTACCGAGTAGCTATGGCTACACCTTC.

In this sample, this clone turned up once. V and J are TRBV7-8 and TRBJ2-3, with a possible D match to TRBD1 (5 bases). Germline loops: CDR1 SGHVS, CDR2 FQNEAQ. The ends were cut back, 5 bases at V and 0 bases at J, with 15 bases in the middle. This CDR3 is 16 amino acids long. In nucleotides, the CDR3 is TGTGCCAGCAGCCCCTCCCGGACACTCAGCACAGATACGCAGTATTTT. Its translation: CASSPSRTLSTDTQYF.

This chain joins TRBV6-5 and TRBJ2-2, with a weak D call TRBD2 (5 bases). The CDR3 consists of 15 residues. Looked up from germline, CDR1 is MNHEY and CDR2 is SVGAGI. V dropped 0 bases and J dropped 7 bases, with 12 bases sitting between them. DNA of the CDR3: TGTGCCAGCAGTTACTCGTCGGGGTGGTACGGGGAGCTGTTTTTT. Protein: CASSYSSGWYGELFF.

This sequence joins TRBV5-1 and TRBJ1-4; D unresolved. Trimming pared 5 bases from V and 4 bases from J, leaving 9 bases between. The V gene's germline CDR1 is SGHRS and CDR2 YFSETQ. The length of the CDR3 is 13 residues. CDR3 sequence: CASRAELNEKLFF. The CDR3 DNA follows: TGCGCCAGCAGGGCGGAACTTAATGAAAAACTGTTTTTT.